This T cell receptor (beta chain) was captured by sequencing in a study of T cells in Graves' hyperthyroidism and ophthalmopathy. Amplified TCR beta CDR3 regions derived from RNA transcripts. A set of HTBI primers served as the primers for a first-round RT-PCR of the TCR CDR3. TCRdb independently ran MiXCR on the multiplex PCR reads; one entry per CDR3 protein. Here the sample spans roughly 500,000 distinct CDR3 sequences, around 43% being singletons. The CDR3 is 14 amino acids. Unmatched junction bases numbered 3, after V lost 2 bases and J lost 6 bases. CDR1 is SEHNR, CDR2 FQNEAQ, per germline (reference sequence).

The clonotype originates from an adult woman with Graves' disease, either hyperthyroidism or ophthalmopathy (not recorded which). The sequenced sample consisted of peripheral blood or thyroid tissue (not recorded which). The rearrangement joins TRBV7-9 to TRBJ1-4; 7 positions agree with TRBD1. The CDR3 nucleotides are TGTGCCAGCAGCTTATCCGGGACAGATGAAAAACTGTTTTTT. Protein product: CASSLSGTDEKLFF.